These 7 T cell receptor beta chains came from one sample sequenced in a study of shared clonotypes between healthy human individuals. Assay: immunoSEQ multiplex PCR; the TCRdb copy retains only in-frame clones and omits some. This repertoire shows 2 million to 2.5 million clones, around 93% found once; its top ten account for approximately 0.4%. The sample consisted of naive CD4+ T cells from PBMCs. As to subset: CD45RA+ positively selected. Receptor source: a man younger than 30 in good health. Some clones in this sample may be carry-over from other donors' samples.

The DNA of the CDR3 is TGTGCCAGCAGCCAAGATCAGTGGGGGCCTTACAATGAGCAGTTCTTC. Protein product: CASSQDQWGPYNEQFF. This chain joins TRBV4-2 and TRBJ2-1, with a tentative D call TRBD1 (6 bases). Deletions cut 0 bases from V and 4 bases from J, with 13 bases between. Germline V CDR1 and CDR2: LGHNA, YNFKEQ. The CDR3 is made up of 16 amino acids.

This chain joins TRBV27 and TRBJ1-2, with D perhaps matching TRBD1 (6 bases). Trimming took off 5 bases at V and 4 bases at J, with 14 bases between the two ends. Germline V gives CDR1 MNHEY, CDR2 SMNVEV (reference sequence). CDR3 length: 14 amino acids. This CDR3 reads CASSPLRTVYGYTF. As DNA, the CDR3 is TGTGCCAGCAGTCCCCTAAGGACAGTCTATGGCTACACCTTC.

J is TRBJ1-4 and V is TRBV6-5, with a tentative D call TRBD1 (5 bases). The CDR3 is 14 residues long. CDR1 and CDR2 from the germline V gene are MNHEY and SVGAGI. Between the trimmed V and J ends, which lost 4 bases and 0 bases, there was a span of 6 bases. DNA of the CDR3: TGTGCCAGCAGTTTCAGGGCAACTAATGAAAAACTGTTTTTT. Its protein product is CASSFRATNEKLFF.

The V call is TRBV5-1, the J call TRBJ2-7, with D hard to call. CDR1 is SGHRS and CDR2 is YFSETQ in the germline V gene. The CDR3 sequence is 13 residues long. The ends were cut back, 4 bases at V and 5 bases at J, with 13 bases in the middle. CDR3 amino acids: CASSGLVINEQYF. CDR3 DNA: TGCGCCAGCAGCGGCCTAGTGATCAACGAGCAGTACTTC. Filled out from reference TRBV5-1 and TRBJ2-7, the complete variable domain reads KAGVTQTPRYLIKTRGQQVTLSCSPISGHRSVSWYQQTPGQGLQFLFEYFSETQRNKGNFPGRFSGRQFSNSRSEMNVSTLELGDSALYLCASSGLVINEQYFGPGTRLTVT.

V gene TRBV4-2 combines with J gene TRBJ1-5; TRBD1 agrees at 12 bases. The CDR3 is made up of 19 amino acids. Germline V CDR1 and CDR2: LGHNA, YNFKEQ. V trimming: 2 bases; J trimming: 6 bases; junction bases outside the gene matches: 14. The CDR3 DNA follows: TGTGCCAGCAGCCAACCTAAATGGGACAGGGGGCAAGCAGGTCAGCCCCAGCATTTT. Its translation is CASSQPKWDRGQAGQPQHF.

The chain uses TRBV7-9 and TRBJ1-4; 8 nucleotides align to TRBD1. V dropped 4 bases and J dropped 6; count of bases not matched to a gene: 7. CDR1 SEHNR and CDR2 FQNEAQ come from the germline V gene (reference sequence). There are 15 residues in the CDR3. The CDR3 loop is CASSSLDRAYEKLFF. CDR3 nucleotide sequence: TGTGCCAGCAGCTCCCTGGACAGGGCTTATGAAAAACTGTTTTTT.

This clone showed up just once. CDR3 residues: CASSESWGPANTGELFF. The CDR3 bases are TGTGCCAGCAGTGAGAGCTGGGGACCCGCGAACACCGGGGAGCTGTTTTTT. This rearrangement joins TRBV25-1 to TRBJ2-2; D tentatively reads TRBD1 or TRBD2 (5 bases each). V was cut by 3 bases and J by 0 bases, with 14 bases left in between. CDR1 is MGHDK, CDR2 SYGVNS, per germline. The CDR3 sequence is 17 residues long.